The 30 T cell receptor beta chains below all came from one sample that was sequenced in a study of blood T cell repertoires in COVID-19 (TCRdb year 2020). To prepare the library, the immunoSEQ multiplex PCR assay was applied. TCRdb holds this immuneACCESS table with in-frame rearrangements only. Some clones are missing; in checked studies, unresolved V genes explain under half, and the rest has no known cause. The sample table contains more than 250,000 clones; only one count was recorded for roughly 90% of them. The ten largest clonotypes hold 15% to 20% of the sample. Sequencing was done on a sample of PBMCs or T cells enriched from blood (not recorded which). The source of these receptors is a woman in her twenties or thirties who had recovered from COVID-19.

This clone has only a few counts. The chain links TRBV19 to TRBJ1-6; no clear D gene. The CDR3 has 15 amino acids. The V gene lost 1 base and the J gene lost 10 bases, with 14 bases spanning the gap. CDR1 and CDR2 (germline): LNHDA, SQIVND (reference sequence). CDR3 in amino acids: CASSIVTAARSPLHF. The CDR3 DNA sequence: TGTGCCAGTAGTATAGTCACAGCGGCCCGCTCACCCCTCCACTTT.

Only one count was recorded for this clone. The chain is built from TRBV5-1 and TRBJ2-6, with a weak D call TRBD2 (5 bases). The CDR3 totals 17 residues. V lost 4 bases, J lost 0 bases, and 14 bases lay in between. In germline, CDR1 is SGHRS, CDR2 YFSETQ. CDR3 in DNA: TGCGCCAGCAGCAACGGCCCGGGAAGCTCTGGGGCCAACGTCCTGACTTTC. Its translation: CASSNGPGSSGANVLTF.

A few counts support this clone. This chain joins TRBV7-6 and TRBJ2-7; 16 bases are a match to TRBD2. The V segment lost 4 bases and the J segment 9 bases; nucleotides outside the gene matches: 9. The CDR3 totals 16 residues. CDR1 is SGHVS, CDR2 FNYEAQ, per germline. In nucleotides, the CDR3 is TGTGCCAGCAGCTCCGGCTCCGGGACTAGCGGGGGGGGGCAGTACTTC. Its translation is CASSSGSGTSGGGQYF.

The rearrangement joins TRBV11-3 to TRBJ2-7, with D tentatively TRBD2 (5 bases). Trimming removed 5 bases at V and 0 bases at J, with 14 bases between. There are 15 residues in the CDR3. Germline CDR1 is SGHNT and CDR2 is YENEEA. As DNA, the CDR3 is TGTGCCAGCAGCCGGAGGACCGATAACTCCTACGAGCAGTACTTC. Amino acid sequence: CASSRRTDNSYEQYF. The full variable domain, in which reference TRBV11-3 and TRBJ2-7 provide the parts outside the CDR3, is EAGVVQSPRYKIIEKKQPVAFWCNPISGHNTLYWYLQNLGQGPELLIRYENEEAVDDSQLPKDRFSAERLKGVDSTLKIQPAELGDSAVYLCASSRRTDNSYEQYFGPGTRLTVT.

The V call is TRBV11-2, the J call TRBJ2-1, with 10 bases matching TRBD1. CDR1 and CDR2 (germline): SGHAT, FQNNGV. This CDR3 is 13 amino acids long. Unmatched junction bases numbered 7, after V lost 5 bases and J lost 12 bases. CDR3 region: CASSTTGGGWQFF. DNA of the CDR3: TGTGCCAGCAGCACGACAGGGGGCGGTTGGCAGTTCTTC.

This clone is a singleton in its sample. V usage is TRBV6-5 and J usage is TRBJ1-1; the D is unclear. Germline CDR1 MNHEY, CDR2 SVGAGI. The V end was cut by 11 bases, the J end by 6 bases, with 19 bases between. The CDR3 sequence is 13 residues long. The CDR3: CASSRGPLSEAFF. The CDR3 region has the DNA TGTGCCTCCTCACGAGGGCCGCTTTCTGAAGCTTTCTTT.

The gene calls are TRBV5-1 and TRBJ2-3; 7 nucleotides align to TRBD1. The V gene's germline CDR1 is SGHRS and CDR2 YFSETQ. J gave up 2 bases and V 6 bases, and 9 bases lay outside the gene matches. CDR3 length: 15 amino acids. The CDR3 DNA sequence: TGCGCCAGCACCCCGACAGGGCCCTACACAGATACGCAGTATTTT. Its translation is CASTPTGPYTDTQYF.

In its sample, this clone was seen a few times. The rearrangement joins TRBV20-1 to TRBJ1-2, with D unclear. Germline V lookup: CDR1 DFQATT, CDR2 SNEGSKA (reference sequence). This CDR3 has 11 residues. The V gene lost 2 bases and the J gene lost 2 bases, with 3 bases spanning the gap. CDR3 region: CSARLNYGYTF. The CDR3 nucleotides are TGCAGTGCTAGACTGAACTATGGCTACACCTTC.

This chain uses TRBV5-4 with TRBJ2-5; D possibly corresponds to TRBD1 (5 bases). CDR1 is SGHNT, CDR2 YYREEE, per germline (reference sequence). V was cut by 4 bases and J by 5 bases, with 12 bases left in between. This CDR3 has 13 residues. In DNA, the CDR3 is TGTGCCAGCAGCCCTCAGGGATCGGAGACCCAGTACTTC. The encoded protein is CASSPQGSETQYF.

CDR3 loop: CASSLVGDEQYF. As DNA, the CDR3 is TGTGCCAGCAGCTTAGTAGGGGACGAGCAGTACTTC. The chain employs TRBV11-3 and TRBJ2-7; possible D gene TRBD1, 5 bases. Germline V gene data show CDR1 as SGHNT and CDR2 as YENEEA. V was shortened by 1 base and J by 5 bases, with 6 bases between the two germline ends. The CDR3 consists of 12 residues.

The chain uses TRBV10-3 and TRBJ1-1; unclear D gene. V was pared by 11 bases and J by 2 bases, with 15 bases between. The CDR3 covers 13 residues. Per the germline V gene, CDR1 is ENHRY and CDR2 is SYGVKD. The CDR3 loop reads CAAGGEYNTEAFF. In DNA form, the CDR3 reads TGTGCCGCGGGCGGGGAGTATAACACTGAAGCTTTCTTT.

The chain carries TRBV7-9 and TRBJ1-5; 7 bases fit TRBD1. Looked up from germline, CDR1 is SEHNR and CDR2 is FQNEAQ (reference sequence). This CDR3 region has 15 residues. The V segment lost 5 bases and the J segment 4 bases; nucleotides outside the gene matches: 8. CDR3 sequence: CASSGGTALNQPQHF. As DNA, the CDR3 is TGTGCCAGCAGCGGGGGGACAGCGCTAAATCAGCCCCAGCATTTT.

This chain joins TRBV5-1 and TRBJ2-7; 10 positions match TRBD1. With V trimmed by 4 bases and J by 0 bases, 4 bases remained unmatched. The length of the CDR3 is 15 residues. Germline V gene lookup returns CDR1 SGHRS and CDR2 YFSETQ. The CDR3 reads CASSPTGGFSYEQYF. CDR3 nucleotides: TGCGCCAGCAGCCCGACAGGGGGCTTCTCCTACGAGCAGTACTTC.

The chain joins TRBV27 to TRBJ2-3; 7 bases are a match to TRBD1. V was clipped by 5 bases and J by 4 bases; unmatched bases: 6. The CDR3 sequence is 14 residues long. The germline gives CDR1 MNHEY, CDR2 SMNVEV (reference sequence). CDR3 nucleotide sequence: TGTGCCAGCAGTCCCCACAGGGGACCAGATACGCAGTATTTT. Its protein product is CASSPHRGPDTQYF.

This clone was counted a single time. V usage is TRBV6-5 and J usage is TRBJ1-1, with D perhaps matching TRBD1 (5 bases). Trimming pared 6 bases from V and 5 bases from J, leaving 10 bases between. This CDR3 has 12 residues. Germline CDR1 is MNHEY and CDR2 is SVGAGI. Written as DNA, the CDR3 is TGTGCCAGCAGAGGGGCGCAGACTGAAGCTTTCTTT. This encodes CASRGAQTEAFF.

V gene TRBV7-3 combines with J gene TRBJ2-1; no clear D. The CDR3 runs to 15 residues. The germline V gene encodes CDR1 SGHTA and CDR2 FQGTGA. V was pared by 3 bases and J by 8 bases, with 17 bases between. The CDR3 DNA sequence: TGTGCCAGCAGCTTGAACGGGTCTCCGTACTATGAGCAGTTCTTC. Protein product: CASSLNGSPYYEQFF. The full variable domain, in which reference TRBV7-3 and TRBJ2-1 provide the parts outside the CDR3, is GAGVSQTPSNKVTEKGKYVELRCDPISGHTALYWYRQSLGQGPEFLIYFQGTGAADDSGLPNDRFFAVRPEGSVSTLKIQRTERGDSAVYLCASSLNGSPYYEQFFGPGTRLTVL.

This clone was counted once. This rearrangement joins TRBV24-1 to TRBJ1-5, with D possibly TRBD1 on 5 matching bases. Trimming took off 5 bases at V and 6 bases at J, with 13 bases between the two ends. Germline values: CDR1 KGHDR, CDR2 SFDVKD. This CDR3 has 14 amino acids. CDR3 amino acids: CATSAAGSVQPQHF. DNA for the CDR3: TGTGCCACCAGTGCGGCAGGGTCGGTTCAGCCCCAGCATTTT.

The chain links TRBV24-1 to TRBJ2-2; TRBD1 aligns across 9 bases. The CDR3 is 15 amino acids. The germline V gene encodes CDR1 KGHDR and CDR2 SFDVKD. Trimming took 6 bases from V and 5 from J; bases not matched to a gene: 6. Written as DNA, the CDR3 is TGTGCCACCAGTTCGAGACAGGGGGTGACCGGGGAGCTGTTTTTT. The encoded protein is CATSSRQGVTGELFF.

The J gene is TRBJ2-7, the V gene TRBV6-2 or TRBV6-3, with 7 bases aligning to TRBD1. Per germline, CDR1 MNHEY and CDR2 SVGEGT. The CDR3 contains 13 residues. Germline trimming cut 0 bases from V and 11 bases from J; bases unmatched to any gene: 7. The CDR3 loop is CASSYSRQGIEYF. CDR3 in DNA: TGTGCCAGCAGTTACTCCAGACAGGGTATAGAGTACTTC.

J is TRBJ1-1 and V is TRBV28; 7 bases agree with TRBD1. CDR3 length: 14 residues. The V gene end was trimmed by 1 base and the J gene end by 4 bases; junction bases not matched to a gene: 3. The germline V gene has CDR1 MDHEN and CDR2 SYDVKM. This CDR3 is CASSLLEGATEAFF. For the CDR3, the DNA is TGTGCCAGCAGTTTATTGGAGGGGGCCACTGAAGCTTTCTTT. Full variable domain (rest looked up from reference TRBV28 and TRBJ1-1): DVKVTQSSRYLVKRTGEKVFLECVQDMDHENMFWYRQDPGLGLRLIYFSYDVKMKEKGDIPEGYSVSREKKERFSLILESASTNQTSMYLCASSLLEGATEAFFGQGTRLTVV.

The chain recombines TRBV27 with TRBJ2-1, with 9 bases aligning to TRBD1. CDR1 is MNHEY and CDR2 is SMNVEV in the germline V gene (reference sequence). The trim removed 5 bases at V and 4 bases at J, leaving 12 bases unmatched. The CDR3 extends over 17 amino acids. The CDR3 protein is CASSQGTGYPPYNEQFF. CDR3 in DNA: TGTGCCAGCAGTCAAGGGACAGGGTACCCTCCTTACAATGAGCAGTTCTTC.

J is TRBJ2-1 and V is TRBV5-1, with 7 bases matching TRBD2. CDR3 size: 14 residues. Per the germline V gene, CDR1 is SGHRS and CDR2 is YFSETQ. J gave up 4 bases and V 4 bases, and 5 bases lay outside the gene matches. CDR3 region: CASSTGGSYNEQFF. CDR3 bases: TGCGCCAGCAGCACCGGCGGGAGTTACAATGAGCAGTTCTTC.

The chain joins TRBV4-1 to TRBJ2-7; 9 bases fit TRBD2. V dropped 0 bases and J dropped 6; count of bases not matched to a gene: 9. The CDR3 has 16 amino acids. CDR1 is MGHRA and CDR2 is YSYEKL in the germline V gene. In nucleotides, the CDR3 is TGCGCCAGCAGCCAAGATTCTAGCGGGATATTCCCCGAGCAGTACTTC. As protein: CASSQDSSGIFPEQYF.

The chain joins TRBV28 to TRBJ1-2; D is possibly TRBD1 (5 bases). The CDR3 sequence is 15 residues long. V was shortened by 5 bases and J by 4 bases, with 17 bases between the two germline ends. Germline V CDR1 and CDR2: MDHEN, SYDVKM. The CDR3 bases are TGTGCCAGCAGTGAGCGGGGGAAATGGGGCTATGGCTACACCTTC. Amino acids: CASSERGKWGYGYTF.

V and J are TRBV4-2 and TRBJ2-1; 9 bases are shared with TRBD1. The CDR3 has 17 residues. Germline lookup yields CDR1 LGHNA and CDR2 YNFKEQ. Germline trimming cut 0 bases from V and 0 bases from J; bases unmatched to any gene: 3. CDR3 region: CASSQDGTGSSYNEQFF. The CDR3 DNA is TGTGCCAGCAGCCAAGACGGGACAGGGAGCTCCTACAATGAGCAGTTCTTC.

The chain joins TRBV7-9 to TRBJ2-5, with 15 bases matching TRBD2. The CDR3 runs 19 residues. Germline assignment: CDR1 SEHNR and CDR2 FQNEAQ (reference sequence). The V gene end was trimmed by 5 bases and the J gene end by 5 bases; junction bases not matched to a gene: 15. Here the CDR3 reads CASSPTWRTSGRAGETQYF. DNA of the CDR3: TGTGCCAGCAGCCCAACATGGAGGACTAGCGGGAGGGCCGGGGAGACCCAGTACTTC.

The CDR3 DNA is TGCGCCAGCAGCCAAGAACCGCACAGGGGTCAGGCTTTCTTT. Translated, it gives CASSQEPHRGQAFF. J is TRBJ1-1 and V is TRBV4-3; TRBD1 aligns across 7 bases. CDR1 is LGHNA and CDR2 is YSLEER in the germline V gene. CDR3 size: 14 residues. V shed 0 bases, J shed 11 bases, and the junction held 9 bases outside the gene matches.

This clone has just one count. The genes are TRBV4-3 and TRBJ2-1; a weak D match, TRBD2 (6 bases). Germline loops: CDR1 LGHNA, CDR2 YSLEER. The V gene lost 2 bases and the J gene lost 10 bases, with 12 bases spanning the gap. The CDR3 is 13 amino acids. The CDR3, as DNA: TGCGCCAGCAGCCAACGGGACTTTAGCGAGCAGTTCTTC. This translates into CASSQRDFSEQFF.

The chain combines TRBV7-9 with TRBJ1-1; D remains ambiguous. The CDR3 spans 14 residues. Looked up from germline, CDR1 is SEHNR and CDR2 is FQNEAQ (reference sequence). V shed 6 bases and J shed 0 bases, with 11 bases lying between them. The CDR3 loop reads CASSWAGVNTEAFF. In DNA, the CDR3 is TGTGCCAGCAGTTGGGCGGGCGTGAACACTGAAGCTTTCTTT.

This clone was observed a single time. V gene TRBV7-9 combines with J gene TRBJ1-1; D is perhaps TRBD1 (5 bases). The germline V and J ends were trimmed by 1 base and 8 bases, with 11 bases remaining between them. Germline CDR1 is SEHNR and CDR2 is FQNEAQ (reference sequence). The CDR3 sequence is 13 residues long. This chain's CDR3 is CASSLVGADEAFF. CDR3 nucleotides: TGTGCCAGCAGCTTAGTAGGGGCAGACGAAGCTTTCTTT.